This paragraph covers one T cell receptor beta chain sequence. This sample is drawn from a study of response to subunit inactivated influenza vaccine. One entry per CDR3 protein results from TCRdb running MiXCR on the RT-PCR reads. The profile shows more than 500,000 distinct CDR3 sequences, approximately 11% of them singletons. Another study also made use of these data, one on T cells expressing NK-cell markers. From that paper: What made the TCR beta cDNA was 5'RACE template switching with UMIs. Researchers got TCR beta repertoires out of sorted CD3+CD56+NKG2C+, CD3+CD56+NKG2C- and CD3+CD56-NKG2C+ T cells. Dominant NKG2C+ clonotypes were found to form about 1.0-8% of CD8+ T cells in over 5 donors. The leading position in the CD3+CD56-NKG2C+ fraction of several donors also went to these clonotypes. Specificity for HCMV among expanded NKG2C+ T cell clones was not established.

The source of this sequence is a man aged 50 to 59 who received an inactivated influenza vaccine. The source was PBMCs from blood, collected on the day of vaccination.

DNA of the CDR3: TGTGCCAGCAGCCAGGCAGGGGGGGACTATGGCTACACCTTC. Protein: CASSQAGGDYGYTF. The chain joins TRBV4-2 to TRBJ1-2; TRBD1 agrees at 7 bases. After removal of 3 bases from V and 3 bases from J, the junction contained 4 bases not matched to a gene. This CDR3 is 14 amino acids long. The germline CDR1 and CDR2 sequences are LGHNA and YNFKEQ.